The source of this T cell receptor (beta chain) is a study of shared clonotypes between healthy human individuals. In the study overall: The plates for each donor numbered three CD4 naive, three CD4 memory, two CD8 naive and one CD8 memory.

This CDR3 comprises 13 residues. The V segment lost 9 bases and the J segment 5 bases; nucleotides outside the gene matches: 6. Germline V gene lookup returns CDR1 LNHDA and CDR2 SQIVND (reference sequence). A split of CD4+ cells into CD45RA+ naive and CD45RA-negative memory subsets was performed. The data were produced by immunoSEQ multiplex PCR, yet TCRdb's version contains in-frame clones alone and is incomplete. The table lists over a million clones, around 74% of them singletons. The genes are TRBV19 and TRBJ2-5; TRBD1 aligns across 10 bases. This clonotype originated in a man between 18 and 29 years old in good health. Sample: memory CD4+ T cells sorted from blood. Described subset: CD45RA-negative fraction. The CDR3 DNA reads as TGTGCCAGCTCCGACAGGGGGCGGGAGACCCAGTACTTC. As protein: CASSDRGRETQYF.